The 27 T cell receptor beta chains below were found in one sample sequenced in a study of T cell responses to AZD1222 COVID-19 vaccine. Assay: immunoSEQ multiplex PCR; the TCRdb copy retains only in-frame clones and omits some. This sample has about 130,000 clones; 75% to 90% occur once, and the top ten carry roughly 4%. This sample comprised peripheral blood, obtained on day 0 of AZD1222 vaccination. The source of these receptors is an adult in good health.

This sequence joins TRBV3-1 (or the pseudogene TRBV3-2) and TRBJ1-4, with unresolved D. The CDR3 has 12 residues. Germline-derived CDR1 and CDR2 are LGHDT and YNNKEL (reference sequence). Between the trimmed V and J ends, which lost 1 base and 10 bases, there was a span of 7 bases. CDR3 sequence: CASSQGNRKLFF. The CDR3 nucleotides read TGTGCCAGCAGCCAAGGTAACCGAAAACTGTTTTTT.

The rearrangement uses TRBV28 and TRBJ1-5, with D perhaps TRBD1 (6 bases). The ends were cut back, 10 bases at V and 4 bases at J, with 17 bases in the middle. The CDR3 runs to 14 residues. In germline, CDR1 is MDHEN, CDR2 SYDVKM. The CDR3 nucleotides are TGTGCCATCGACCCTGGACAGCGAAATCAGCCCCAGCATTTT. It translates to CAIDPGQRNQPQHF.

This chain connects TRBV2 to TRBJ1-1; D is unresolved. Germline V gives CDR1 SNHLY, CDR2 FYNNEI. This CDR3 contains 13 residues. V was pared by 7 bases and J by 1 base, with 10 bases between. CDR3 coding DNA: TGTGCCAGCACTGCCGACCAGAACACTGAAGCTTTCTTT. Translation gives CASTADQNTEAFF.

The V call is TRBV28, the J call TRBJ1-1; D is unresolved. This CDR3 spans 15 amino acids. V was cut by 1 base and J by 0 bases, with 9 bases left in between. Germline V gene data show CDR1 as MDHEN and CDR2 as SYDVKM. CDR3 protein: CASSLYDTLNTEAFF. The DNA for the CDR3 is TGTGCCAGCAGTTTATACGACACCTTGAACACTGAAGCTTTCTTT.

This chain uses TRBV2 with TRBJ1-5; 9 positions agree with TRBD1. This CDR3 spans 17 amino acids. V was clipped by 4 bases and J by 8 bases; unmatched bases: 15. Germline values: CDR1 SNHLY, CDR2 FYNNEI. CDR3 nucleotides: TGTGCCAGCAGTGGCTACCGGGACAGGGATTTTGTGGAGCCCCAGCATTTT. Residues: CASSGYRDRDFVEPQHF.

The V call is TRBV19, the J call TRBJ1-1; 7 bases agree with TRBD1. The V gene end was trimmed by 5 bases and the J gene end by 5 bases; junction bases not matched to a gene: 8. CDR1 and CDR2 (germline): LNHDA, SQIVND (reference sequence). This CDR3 has 14 residues. DNA for the CDR3: TGTGCCAGTAGTTTACAGGGGATGATGACTGAAGCTTTCTTT. It yields the protein CASSLQGMMTEAFF.

This clone was recorded once. The chain joins TRBV30 to TRBJ1-6, with TRBD1 matching over 7 bases. Trimming removed 4 bases from V and 7 bases from J; junction bases left unmatched: 7. Germline V gene data show CDR1 as GTSNPN and CDR2 as SVGIG (reference sequence). The CDR3 has 14 amino acids. The CDR3 DNA is TGTGCCTGGACCCGGACAGGCCCGAATTCACCCCTCCACTTT. This translates into CAWTRTGPNSPLHF.

This chain's CDR3 is CAWSILGKIGAYEQYF. In DNA form, the CDR3 reads TGTGCCTGGAGTATTTTGGGAAAAATAGGGGCCTACGAGCAGTACTTC. The rearrangement uses TRBV30 and TRBJ2-7, with TRBD1 as a possible D gene (5 bases). This CDR3 is 16 amino acids long. The germline V gene encodes CDR1 GTSNPN and CDR2 SVGIG (reference sequence). V lost 2 bases to trimming and J lost 2 bases, with 19 bases between them.

The rearrangement uses TRBV7-2 and TRBJ1-2; TRBD1 might be the D (6 bases). Germline CDR1 reads SGHTA; CDR2 reads FQGNSA. The CDR3 extends over 13 amino acids. Trimming took off 6 bases at V and 5 bases at J, with 13 bases between the two ends. CDR3 sequence reads: CASRPSQGYGYTF. The CDR3 DNA sequence: TGTGCCAGCAGACCGTCACAGGGATATGGCTACACCTTC.

The chain recombines TRBV5-1 with TRBJ2-1; 12 bases map to TRBD2. The CDR3 consists of 17 residues. Per the germline V gene, CDR1 is SGHRS and CDR2 is YFSETQ. V lost 2 bases and J lost 5; bases outside the gene matches: 8. The CDR3 coding sequence is TGCGCCAGCAGCTTCCTAGCGGGGGGGCTGGTAGACAATGAGCAGTTCTTC. This codes for CASSFLAGGLVDNEQFF.

The chain combines TRBV11-2 with TRBJ2-1; possibly TRBD2 for D (7 bases). The CDR3 loop spans 16 amino acids. Germline V gene sequence: CDR1 SGHAT, CDR2 FQNNGV. The V and J ends lost 1 base and 1 base respectively, with 11 bases between them. In nucleotides, the CDR3 is TGTGCCAGCAGCTTAGCCGAGGGGGGGTCCTACAATGAGCAGTTCTTC. Residues: CASSLAEGGSYNEQFF.

J is TRBJ1-6 and V is TRBV18; 7 nucleotides agree with TRBD1. CDR1 and CDR2 from the germline V gene are KGHSH and LQKENI. The CDR3 has 16 residues. Germline trimming cut 3 bases from V and 0 bases from J; bases unmatched to any gene: 2. The CDR3 loop reads CASSPGQSSYNSPLHF. CDR3 in DNA: TGTGCCAGCTCACCGGGACAGAGCTCCTATAATTCACCCCTCCACTTT. Complete variable domain (other parts from reference TRBV18 and TRBJ1-6): NAGVMQNPRHLVRRRGQEARLRCSPMKGHSHVYWYRQLPEEGLKFMVYLQKENIIDESGMPKERFSAEFPKEGPSILRIQQVVRGDSAAYFCASSPGQSSYNSPLHFGNGTRLTVT.

The chain has TRBV6-6 and TRBJ2-7; possibly TRBD2 for D (5 bases). The germline V gene has CDR1 MNHNY and CDR2 SVGAGI (reference sequence). The V gene lost 6 bases and the J gene lost 3 bases, with 6 bases spanning the gap. The CDR3 spans 11 residues. The CDR3 DNA reads as TGTGCCAGCAGGGAGGTCTACGAGCAGTACTTC. Its protein product is CASREVYEQYF.

The chain couples TRBV29-1 to TRBJ2-7; 12 nucleotides match TRBD1. After removal of 4 bases from V and 6 bases from J, the junction contained 4 bases not matched to a gene. From germline, CDR1 is SQVTM and CDR2 ANQGSEA. The CDR3 consists of 13 residues. The CDR3 sequence: CSVVPGQGAEQYF. CDR3 nucleotides: TGCAGCGTTGTTCCGGGACAGGGGGCCGAGCAGTACTTC.

The chain employs TRBV6-1 and TRBJ2-7; 9 bases agree with TRBD1. Trimming at V came to 2 bases and at J to 2 bases, leaving 4 bases not matched to a gene. The CDR3 is made up of 15 amino acids. The germline V gene encodes CDR1 MNHNS and CDR2 SASEGT. This CDR3 reads CASSERQGGPYEQYF. CDR3 coding DNA: TGTGCCAGCAGTGAACGACAGGGGGGGCCCTACGAGCAGTACTTC.

This chain uses TRBV5-1 with TRBJ2-2, with D possibly being TRBD1 or TRBD2 (5 bases each). Trimming removed 4 bases at V and 2 bases at J, with 15 bases between. CDR3 length: 16 residues. The germline CDR1 and CDR2 sequences are SGHRS and YFSETQ. The CDR3 region is CASSNEGTANTGELFF. Here the CDR3 DNA reads TGCGCCAGCAGCAACGAAGGGACGGCAAACACCGGGGAGCTGTTTTTT.

This sequence joins TRBV28 and TRBJ2-2, with D possibly TRBD2 on 5 matching bases. V was clipped by 7 bases and J by 4 bases, with 16 bases between them. This CDR3 has 15 residues. CDR1 is MDHEN and CDR2 is SYDVKM in the germline V gene. The CDR3 bases are TGTGCCAGCAACAATGGAGGAGGACCCACCGGGGAGCTGTTTTTT. It is translated as CASNNGGGPTGELFF.

The genes are TRBV4-2 and TRBJ1-3; D gene uncertain. Germline CDR1 and CDR2: LGHNA and YNFKEQ. The CDR3 runs 17 residues. Trimming left V 0 bases short and J 2 bases short, with 14 bases between. The CDR3 protein is CASSQDSTSRAGNTIYF. The DNA of the CDR3 is TGTGCCAGCAGCCAAGATAGTACCTCTCGGGCTGGAAACACCATATATTTT.

The rearrangement joins TRBV2 to TRBJ2-7; the D is unclear. V was pared by 0 bases and J by 0 bases, with 12 bases between. Germline CDR1 reads SNHLY; CDR2 reads FYNNEI. The CDR3 totals 16 residues. CDR3 DNA sequence: TGTGCCAGCAGTGAAGCGGACGCTACCTTCTCCTACGAGCAGTACTTC. Its protein product is CASSEADATFSYEQYF.

This chain connects TRBV4-1 to TRBJ1-2; 7 bases match TRBD1. With V trimmed by 1 base and J by 0 bases, 5 bases remained unmatched. The germline gives CDR1 MGHRA, CDR2 YSYEKL. The CDR3 contains 16 residues. The CDR3 DNA sequence: TGCGCCAGCAGCCAAGTGGACAGGAAAGCTAACTATGGCTACACCTTC. Its protein product is CASSQVDRKANYGYTF.

This chain uses TRBV13 with TRBJ1-1; 7 bases fit TRBD1. The V gene's germline CDR1 is PRHDT and CDR2 FYEKMQ (reference sequence). The CDR3 runs 17 residues. V lost 5 bases, J lost 4 bases, and 16 bases stayed unmatched. CDR3 DNA sequence: TGTGCCAGCAGCGGGCAGGAAATAACAGGGGCCCGCACTGAAGCTTTCTTT. It is translated as CASSGQEITGARTEAFF. The variable domain in full, completed from reference TRBV13 and TRBJ1-1, reads AAGVIQSPRHLIKEKRETATLKCYPIPRHDTVYWYQQGPGQDPQFLISFYEKMQSDKGSIPDRFSAQQFSDYHSELNMSSLELGDSALYFCASSGQEITGARTEAFFGQGTRLTVV.

The chain employs TRBV3-1 (or the pseudogene TRBV3-2) and TRBJ1-4, with 7 nucleotides matching TRBD1. The V gene's germline CDR1 is LGHDT and CDR2 YNNKEL (reference sequence). J was trimmed by 4 bases and V by 4 bases; bases with no gene match: 6. The CDR3 extends over 15 amino acids. In nucleotides, the CDR3 is TGTGCCAGCAGCCTCATGACAGGGCGTAATGAAAAACTGTTTTTT. Protein: CASSLMTGRNEKLFF.

The chain couples TRBV13 to TRBJ1-3, with TRBD1 as a possible D gene (5 bases). V was cut by 5 bases and J by 4 bases, with 18 bases left in between. The CDR3 extends over 16 amino acids. Germline-derived CDR1 and CDR2 are PRHDT and FYEKMQ (reference sequence). The CDR3 is CASSILQGPDGNTIYF. In DNA form, the CDR3 reads TGTGCCAGCAGCATCCTCCAGGGCCCCGACGGAAACACCATATATTTT.

The chain has TRBV5-4 and TRBJ2-7; D is uncertain. The V gene's germline CDR1 is SGHNT and CDR2 YYREEE (reference sequence). Trimming took off 0 bases at V and 3 bases at J, with 7 bases between the two ends. The CDR3 sequence is 13 residues long. CDR3 bases: TGTGCCAGCAGCTTGGGGGGAAACTACGAGCAGTACTTC. Its translation is CASSLGGNYEQYF.

The chain combines TRBV28 with TRBJ1-2; a possible D gene is TRBD1 (6 bases). Germline lookup yields CDR1 MDHEN and CDR2 SYDVKM. This CDR3 has 15 amino acids. The germline V and J ends were trimmed by 2 bases and 3 bases, with 13 bases remaining between them. Here the CDR3 reads CASSLVGGLYYGYTF. CDR3 sequence (DNA): TGTGCCAGCAGTTTAGTGGGGGGCCTATACTATGGCTACACCTTC.

The genes are TRBV15 and TRBJ1-1; tentatively, D is TRBD1 (6 bases). V lost 3 bases and J lost 2, with 7 bases in between. Germline CDR1 and CDR2: LNHNV and YYDKDF (reference sequence). This CDR3 contains 13 residues. The CDR3 here is CATSRDRNTEAFF. CDR3 in DNA: TGTGCCACCAGCAGGGACAGAAACACTGAAGCTTTCTTT.

The rearrangement links TRBV18 to TRBJ1-5, with D tentatively TRBD1 (5 bases). The CDR3 is 13 residues long. With 9 bases removed from V and 4 bases from J, the gap between germline ends came to 13 bases. Germline-derived CDR1 and CDR2 are KGHSH and LQKENI. The CDR3: CASTDSYNQPQHF. CDR3 in DNA: TGTGCCAGTACCGACAGCTATAATCAGCCCCAGCATTTT.